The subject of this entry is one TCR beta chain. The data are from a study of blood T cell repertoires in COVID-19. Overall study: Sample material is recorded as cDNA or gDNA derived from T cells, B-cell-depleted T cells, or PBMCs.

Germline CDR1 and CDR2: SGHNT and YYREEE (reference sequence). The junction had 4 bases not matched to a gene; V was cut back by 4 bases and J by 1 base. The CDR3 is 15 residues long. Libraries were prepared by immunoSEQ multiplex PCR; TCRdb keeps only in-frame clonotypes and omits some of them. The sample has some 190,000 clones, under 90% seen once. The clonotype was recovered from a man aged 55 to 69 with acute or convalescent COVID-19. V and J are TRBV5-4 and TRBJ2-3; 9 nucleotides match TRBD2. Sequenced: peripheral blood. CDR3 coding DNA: TGTGCCAGCAGCGGTCGGACTAGCGGCACAGATACGCAGTATTTT. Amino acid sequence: CASSGRTSGTDTQYF.